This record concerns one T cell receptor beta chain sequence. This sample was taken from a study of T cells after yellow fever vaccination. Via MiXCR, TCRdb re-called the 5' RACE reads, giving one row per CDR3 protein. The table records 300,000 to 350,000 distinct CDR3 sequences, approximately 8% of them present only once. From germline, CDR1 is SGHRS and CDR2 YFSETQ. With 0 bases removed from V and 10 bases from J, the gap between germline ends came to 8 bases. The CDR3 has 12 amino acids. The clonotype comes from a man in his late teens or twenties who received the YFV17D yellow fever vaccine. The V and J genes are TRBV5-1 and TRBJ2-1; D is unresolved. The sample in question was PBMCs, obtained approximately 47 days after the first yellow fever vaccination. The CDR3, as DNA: TGCGCCAGCAGCTTGGTTCCGAGAGAGCAGTTCTTC. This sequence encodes CASSLVPREQFF.